What follows are 29 T cell receptor beta chains derived from one specimen sequenced in a study of CD8+CD57+ T cells in acquired aplastic anemia. Genomic DNA served as template for TCR beta VDJ and CDR3 profiling. TCRdb itself ran the reads through MiXCR, one entry per CDR3 protein. The repertoire consists of about 210,000 distinct CDR3 sequences, with roughly 35% occurring once and the leading ten covering 0.95% to 1.3%. The sample consisted of sorted CD4+, CD8+, or CD8+CD57+ T cells (not recorded which) from PBMCs. Every receptor here comes from a human donor in good health, serving as a control.

This clonotype was picked up many times. The chain recombines TRBV20-1 with TRBJ2-1; tentative D call: TRBD2 (5 bases). V was shortened by 0 bases and J by 14 bases, with 11 bases between the two germline ends. Germline CDR1 is DFQATT and CDR2 is SNEGSKA (reference sequence). This CDR3 has 11 residues. CDR3 bases: TGCAGTGCTAGAGATGAAACTAGAGAGTTCTTC. It yields the protein CSARDETREFF.

The genes are TRBV10-2 and TRBJ1-6; no definite D call. V was shortened by 2 bases and J by 0 bases, with 8 bases between the two germline ends. The germline CDR1 and CDR2 sequences are WSHSY and SAAADI. CDR3 size: 16 residues. The CDR3 loop is CASSEARGSYNSPLHF. The CDR3 region has the DNA TGCGCCAGCAGTGAGGCGCGAGGCTCCTATAATTCACCCCTCCACTTT.

Ten or more counts support this clonotype. The chain has TRBV2 and TRBJ1-2; 7 bases agree with TRBD1. This CDR3 is built from 15 residues. V was clipped by 4 bases and J by 3 bases; unmatched bases: 8. The germline CDR1 and CDR2 sequences are SNHLY and FYNNEI. The CDR3, as DNA: TGTGCCAGCAGTGCCGGAGGGGGCGTTTACTATGGCTACACCTTC. Amino acids: CASSAGGGVYYGYTF.

The V gene is TRBV11-1, the J gene TRBJ2-3; D may be TRBD2 (5 bases). The CDR3 consists of 17 residues. The germline gives CDR1 SGHAT, CDR2 FQDESV (reference sequence). Deletions cut 4 bases from V and 1 base from J, with 18 bases between. In nucleotides, the CDR3 is TGTGCCAGCAGCTCATATTTGGACTTTCCACGCACAGATACGCAGTATTTT. Translation gives CASSSYLDFPRTDTQYF.

This clonotype has only a few counts. As the CDR3 is not closed by the conserved phenylalanine or tryptophan, this likely results from a read error. This sequence joins TRBV5-8 and TRBJ2-7; 11 bases agree with TRBD1. With 5 bases clipped from V and 8 bases from J, the junction kept 9 bases outside the gene matches. In germline, CDR1 is SGHTS, CDR2 YDEGEE. This CDR3 has 14 amino acids. CDR3 DNA: TGTGCCAGCAGATGGACAGGGGGCGGGTACAAGCAGTACTAC. This sequence encodes CASRWTGGGYKQYY.

The chain employs TRBV7-3 and TRBJ1-1; 9 positions match TRBD1. Trimming at V came to 5 bases and at J to 1 base, leaving 2 bases not matched to a gene. The CDR3 is 14 amino acids. CDR1 is SGHTA, CDR2 FQGTGA, per germline. Here the CDR3 DNA reads TGTGCCAGCAGCCACAGGGGGCAGAACACTGAAGCTTTCTTT. This translates into CASSHRGQNTEAFF.

The rearrangement uses TRBV11-1 and TRBJ2-3; 8 positions agree with TRBD2. CDR1 and CDR2 (germline): SGHAT, FQDESV (reference sequence). The CDR3 length is 15 residues. The J segment lost 6 bases and the V segment lost 8 bases, leaving 13 bases of the junction unmatched. The CDR3 DNA follows: TGTGCCAGCTCACCCCAGCGGGAGTGGGTGGATACGCAGTATTTT. This encodes CASSPQREWVDTQYF.

A note on this clonotype: The missing conserved phenylalanine or tryptophan at the end of this CDR3 makes a read error likely. This chain links TRBV3-1 with TRBJ1-5; the D gene is possibly TRBD1 (5 bases). Trimming pared 4 bases from V and 7 bases from J, leaving 14 bases between. The CDR3 contains 14 residues. Germline V CDR1 and CDR2: LGHDT, YNNKEL (reference sequence). The CDR3 loop reads CASSRAGVEQPQHY. The CDR3 bases are TGTGCCAGCAGCCGGGCGGGGGTTGAACAGCCCCAGCATTAT.

As regards this clonotype: A much larger clonotype is one base distant, so this may be a read error. The chain has TRBV5-6 and TRBJ1-2, with 8 bases aligning to TRBD1. The germline gives CDR1 SGHDT, CDR2 YYEEEE. V trimming: 7 bases; J trimming: 4 bases; junction bases outside the gene matches: 12. CDR3 length: 15 amino acids. This CDR3 is CASGSGQGRGYGYTF. The CDR3 nucleotides are TGTGCCAGCGGCTCCGGACAGGGCAGGGGCTATGGCTACACCTTC.

This clonotype was found a few times. A read error may explain this, as a much larger clone is one base away. CDR3 residues: CATSRAPGLQNGELSF. The CDR3 DNA reads TGTGCCACCAGCAGAGCCCCCGGGCTCCAGAACGGGGAGCTGTCTTTT. The chain has TRBV15 and TRBJ2-2, with a tentative D call TRBD2 (5 bases). This CDR3 contains 16 residues. From germline, CDR1 is LNHNV and CDR2 YYDKDF (reference sequence).

This CDR3 is CATSRDGAGGPTGELFF. The CDR3 DNA reads as TGTGCCACCAGCAGAGATGGAGCGGGAGGGCCGACCGGGGAGCTGTTTTTT. The rearrangement links TRBV15 to TRBJ2-2; 10 bases are shared with TRBD2. V lost 0 bases to trimming and J lost 5 bases; unmatched junction nucleotides: 6. This CDR3 region has 17 residues. CDR1 LNHNV and CDR2 YYDKDF come from the germline V gene (reference sequence). Using reference TRBV15 and TRBJ2-2 for the parts outside the CDR3, the full variable domain is DAMVIQNPRYQVTQFGKPVTLSCSQTLNHNVMYWYQQKSSQAPKLLFHYYDKDFNNEADTPDNFQSRRPNTSFCFLDIRSPGLGDTAMYLCATSRDGAGGPTGELFFGEGSRLTVL.

This clonotype appeared many times. The genes are TRBV9 and TRBJ1-2, with D maybe TRBD1 (6 bases). CDR3 length equals 14 residues. Germline loops: CDR1 SGDLS, CDR2 YYNGEE. With 3 bases removed from V and 0 bases from J, the gap between germline ends came to 9 bases. The CDR3, as DNA: TGTGCCAGCAGCGAGGGGGGGACTAACTATGGCTACACCTTC. It encodes CASSEGGTNYGYTF.

This clonotype was recorded a few times. Mismatch with germline at one junction end may stem from a read error. The chain carries TRBV14 and TRBJ2-5, with 7 bases fitting TRBD2. Germline loops: CDR1 SGHDN, CDR2 FVKESK. The CDR3 is made up of 17 amino acids. The DNA for the CDR3 is TGTGCCAGTAGCCAAAGCTTACTGCTGGGGGGGGAGGAGACCCAGTACTTC. Translated, it gives CASSQSLLLGGEETQYF.

CDR3 nucleotides: TGTGCCAGCAGCTTGCAGGGGGGACTAGCGGAAAACACCGGGGAGCTGTTTTTT. It translates to CASSLQGGLAENTGELFF. The chain has TRBV11-1 and TRBJ2-2; 11 nucleotides align to TRBD2. V lost 3 bases to trimming and J lost 2 bases; unmatched junction nucleotides: 8. CDR3 length equals 18 residues. Per the germline V gene, CDR1 is SGHAT and CDR2 is FQDESV (reference sequence).

In this sample, this clonotype turned up many times. The chain couples TRBV2 to TRBJ2-5; D is perhaps TRBD1 (5 bases). The germline V and J ends were trimmed by 1 base and 7 bases, with 13 bases remaining between them. The CDR3 length is 14 residues. CDR1 and CDR2 (germline): SNHLY, FYNNEI. The CDR3 protein is CASSEGSSQGTQYF. CDR3 in DNA: TGTGCCAGCAGTGAAGGATCGTCTCAGGGGACCCAGTACTTC.

The rearrangement links TRBV2 to TRBJ2-7; a possible D gene is TRBD1 (6 bases). Deletions cut 5 bases from V and 2 bases from J, with 16 bases between. This CDR3 spans 15 amino acids. Germline V CDR1 and CDR2: SNHLY, FYNNEI. The CDR3 DNA reads as TGTGCCAGCAGTCGGGAAGGAGAGGGGGCCTACGAGCAGTACTTC. This sequence encodes CASSREGEGAYEQYF.

Ten or more counts support this clonotype. The chain is built from TRBV20-1 and TRBJ2-3; 9 positions match TRBD2. This CDR3 is 16 amino acids long. V dropped 5 bases and J dropped 1; count of bases not matched to a gene: 10. Looked up from germline, CDR1 is DFQATT and CDR2 is SNEGSKA (reference sequence). CDR3 sequence: CSALPPTSGGTDTQYF. Written as DNA, the CDR3 is TGCAGTGCTCTACCCCCGACTAGCGGTGGCACAGATACGCAGTATTTT.

V is TRBV13 and J is TRBJ2-1, with D perhaps being TRBD1 or TRBD2 (5 bases each). CDR3 length: 14 amino acids. The germline CDR1 and CDR2 sequences are PRHDT and FYEKMQ (reference sequence). The ends were cut back, 5 bases at V and 5 bases at J, with 13 bases in the middle. The CDR3 spells CASSRWGSHNEQFF. The CDR3 DNA sequence: TGTGCCAGCAGCAGATGGGGGTCTCACAATGAGCAGTTCTTC.

This clonotype was recorded at least ten times. The chain uses TRBV20-1 and TRBJ1-2; D possibly corresponds to TRBD1 (5 bases). From germline, CDR1 is DFQATT and CDR2 SNEGSKA (reference sequence). This CDR3 is 14 amino acids long. V dropped 4 bases and J dropped 5 bases, with 17 bases sitting between them. CDR3 bases: TGCAGTGCTACGGGGGTCAACCGGGGGTATGGCTACACCTTC. Its protein product is CSATGVNRGYGYTF.

This clonotype was recorded many times. This chain links TRBV10-3 with TRBJ2-2, with TRBD2 matching over 11 bases. The germline gives CDR1 ENHRY, CDR2 SYGVKD. There are 15 residues in the CDR3. The V gene end was trimmed by 3 bases and the J gene end by 6 bases; junction bases not matched to a gene: 3. The CDR3: CAISDASGRSGELFF. The DNA for the CDR3 is TGTGCCATCAGTGATGCTAGCGGGAGGTCCGGGGAGCTGTTTTTT.

This clonotype was observed at least ten times. The CDR3 is CASSKRTAQGGNQPQHF. In DNA, the CDR3 is TGTGCCAGCAGCAAAAGGACAGCCCAAGGAGGCAATCAGCCCCAGCATTTT. This chain links TRBV7-3 with TRBJ1-5, with D possibly matching TRBD1 (6 bases). Trimming shortened V by 5 bases and J by 2 bases, and 19 bases separated the two germline ends. This CDR3 has 17 residues. Germline values: CDR1 SGHTA, CDR2 FQGTGA.

This chain links TRBV7-2 with TRBJ2-5; D is possibly TRBD2 (6 bases). The germline V gene has CDR1 SGHTA and CDR2 FQGNSA. Trimming cost V 3 bases and J 2 bases, with 10 bases left between them. The CDR3 is 14 residues long. The CDR3 DNA follows: TGTGCCAGCAGCTTCGGGGGACCTCAAGAGACCCAGTACTTC. Translating it yields CASSFGGPQETQYF.

The DNA of the CDR3 is TGTGCCAGCAGCGTACAGGGGCAAAACTATGGCTACACCTTC. This encodes CASSVQGQNYGYTF. The chain has TRBV5-6 and TRBJ1-2; the match to TRBD1 covers 7 bases. The V and J ends lost 4 bases and 2 bases, in that order; junction bases with no gene match: 5. CDR3 size: 14 residues. The germline gives CDR1 SGHDT, CDR2 YYEEEE.

This clonotype came up many times. This chain connects TRBV7-8 to TRBJ1-6; TRBD1 aligns across 11 bases. The ends lost 5 bases at V and 10 bases at J; junction bases unmatched: 4. The V gene's germline CDR1 is SGHVS and CDR2 FQNEAQ. This CDR3 is built from 14 residues. Here the CDR3 DNA reads TGTGCCAGCAGCATTGGGACAGGGGGATCACCCCTCCACTTT. It is translated as CASSIGTGGSPLHF.

This clonotype was counted ten times or more. The chain has TRBV10-3 and TRBJ2-3; 12 nucleotides match TRBD2. This CDR3 comprises 16 residues. Looked up from germline, CDR1 is ENHRY and CDR2 is SYGVKD. Trimming took 4 bases from V and 4 from J; bases not matched to a gene: 6. DNA of the CDR3: TGTGCCATCAGTGCTGGGCTAGCGGGAGGGGCAGATACGCAGTATTTT. It yields the protein CAISAGLAGGADTQYF.

This clonotype showed up just once. This chain uses TRBV2 with TRBJ1-2, with D hard to call. This CDR3 is built from 14 residues. In germline, CDR1 is SNHLY, CDR2 FYNNEI. V shed 7 bases and J shed 2 bases, with 14 bases lying between them. This chain's CDR3 is CASNWIVLNYGYTF. Here the CDR3 DNA reads TGTGCCAGCAACTGGATAGTCCTGAACTATGGCTACACCTTC.

This clonotype was detected ten times or more. The chain has TRBV4-1 and TRBJ1-6; D ambiguous. The CDR3 extends over 14 amino acids. V lost 1 base and J lost 6, with 7 bases in between. CDR1 is MGHRA and CDR2 is YSYEKL in the germline V gene. In DNA, the CDR3 is TGCGCCAGCAGCCAAGTATACAGTAATTCACCCCTCCACTTT. Residues: CASSQVYSNSPLHF.

This chain joins TRBV7-8 and TRBJ1-2, with a weak D call TRBD1 (5 bases). Germline V gives CDR1 SGHVS, CDR2 FQNEAQ. This CDR3 contains 13 residues. V lost 4 bases, J lost 4 bases, and 10 bases lay in between. CDR3: CASSWTTVYGYTF. DNA of the CDR3: TGTGCCAGCAGCTGGACGACAGTCTATGGCTACACCTTC. Full variable domain (missing parts from reference TRBV7-8 and TRBJ1-2): GAGVSQSPRYKVAKRGQDVALRCDPISGHVSLFWYQQALGQGPEFLTYFQNEAQLDKSGLPSDRFFAERPEGSVSTLKIQRTQQEDSAVYLCASSWTTVYGYTFGSGTRLTVV.

This clonotype was detected ten times or more. The chain uses TRBV2 and TRBJ1-5; D is perhaps TRBD1 (5 bases). The V and J ends lost 7 bases and 0 bases respectively, with 13 bases between them. The germline V gene encodes CDR1 SNHLY and CDR2 FYNNEI. The CDR3 runs 15 residues. The CDR3 nucleotides read TGTGCCAGCACCAGGACATCGAGTAGCAATCAGCCCCAGCATTTT. Its translation is CASTRTSSSNQPQHF.